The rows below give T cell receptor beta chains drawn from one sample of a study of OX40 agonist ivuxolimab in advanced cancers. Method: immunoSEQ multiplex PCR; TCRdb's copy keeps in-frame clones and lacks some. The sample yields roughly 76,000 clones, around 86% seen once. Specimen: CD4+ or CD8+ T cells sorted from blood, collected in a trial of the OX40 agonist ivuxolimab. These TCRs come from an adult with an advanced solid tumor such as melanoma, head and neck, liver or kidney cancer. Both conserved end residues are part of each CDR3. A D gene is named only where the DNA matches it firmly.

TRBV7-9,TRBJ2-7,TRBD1,CASSLTGVLSSYEQYF,TGTGCCAGCAGCCTGACAGGGGTCCTTAGCTCCTACGAGCAGTACTTC
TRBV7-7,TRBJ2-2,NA,CASSLSPNTGELFF,TGTGCCAGCAGCTTAAGCCCGAACACCGGGGAGCTGTTTTTT
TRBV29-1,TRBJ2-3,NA,CSLSRDLSTDTQYF,TGCAGCCTTTCCCGGGACTTGAGCACAGATACGCAGTATTTT
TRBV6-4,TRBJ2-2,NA,CASSEPNTGELFF,TGTGCCAGCAGTGAACCAAACACCGGGGAGCTGTTTTTT
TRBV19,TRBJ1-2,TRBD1,CASSYTGEMDGYTF,TGTGCCAGTAGTTACACAGGGGAAATGGATGGCTACACCTTC
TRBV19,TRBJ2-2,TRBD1,CASSWTGDNTGELFF,TGTGCCAGTAGTTGGACAGGGGATAACACCGGGGAGCTGTTTTTT
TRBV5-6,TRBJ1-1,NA,CASSAGWNTEAFF,TGTGCCAGCAGCGCAGGTTGGAACACTGAAGCTTTCTTT
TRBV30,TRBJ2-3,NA,CAWASRGPSTDTQYF,TGTGCCTGGGCCTCCAGGGGTCCTAGCACAGATACGCAGTATTTT
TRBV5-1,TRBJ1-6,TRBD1,CASGTGPDNSPLHF,TGCGCCAGCGGGACAGGCCCTGATAATTCACCCCTCCACTTT
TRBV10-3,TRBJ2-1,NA,CAISGTTNEQFF,TGTGCCATCAGTGGGACTACCAATGAGCAGTTCTTC
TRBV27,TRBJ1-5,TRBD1,CASSPYSGQGGNQPQHF,TGTGCCAGCAGTCCTTACTCGGGACAGGGGGGGAACCAGCCCCAGCATTTT